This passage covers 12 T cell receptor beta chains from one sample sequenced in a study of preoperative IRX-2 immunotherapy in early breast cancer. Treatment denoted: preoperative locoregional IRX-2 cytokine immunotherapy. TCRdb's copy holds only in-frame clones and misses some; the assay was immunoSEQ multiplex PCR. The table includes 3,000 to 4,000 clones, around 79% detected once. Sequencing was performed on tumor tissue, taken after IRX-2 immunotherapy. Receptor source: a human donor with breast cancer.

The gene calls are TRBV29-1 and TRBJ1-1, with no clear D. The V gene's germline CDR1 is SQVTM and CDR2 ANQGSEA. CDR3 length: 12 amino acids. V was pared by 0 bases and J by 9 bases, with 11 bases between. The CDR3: CSVEDLSTQAFF. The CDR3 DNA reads TGCAGCGTTGAAGATCTGAGCACCCAAGCTTTCTTT.

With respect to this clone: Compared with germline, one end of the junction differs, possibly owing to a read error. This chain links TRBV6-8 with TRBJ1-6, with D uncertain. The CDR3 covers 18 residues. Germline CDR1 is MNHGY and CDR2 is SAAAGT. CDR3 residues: CASSYSLLASSYNSPLHF. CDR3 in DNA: TGTGCCAGCAGTTACTCCCTTCTAGCGAGCTCCTATAATTCACCTCTCCACTTT.

CDR3 sequence reads: CASSERRSGSGNTIYF. In DNA, the CDR3 is TGTGCCAGCAGTGAACGAAGATCCGGCTCTGGAAACACCATATATTTT. This sequence joins TRBV7-4 and TRBJ1-3; D ambiguous. CDR3 length: 16 amino acids. Germline V gene data show CDR1 as SGHVT and CDR2 as SQSDAQ. V was clipped by 6 bases and J by 0 bases, with 15 bases between them. Based on the CDR3 plus reference TRBV7-4 and TRBJ1-3, the full variable domain is GAGVSQSPRYKVAKRGRDVALRCDSISGHVTLYWYRQTLGQGSEVLTYSQSDAQRDKSGRPSGRFSAERPERSVSTLKIQRTEQGDSAVYLCASSERRSGSGNTIYFGEGSWLTVV.

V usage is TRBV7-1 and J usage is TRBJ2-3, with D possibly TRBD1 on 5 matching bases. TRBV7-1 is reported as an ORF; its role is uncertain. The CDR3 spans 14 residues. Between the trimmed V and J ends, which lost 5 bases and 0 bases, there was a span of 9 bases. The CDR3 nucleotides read TGTGCCAGCAGCCCACAGGCTAGCACAGATACGCAGTATTTT. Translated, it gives CASSPQASTDTQYF.

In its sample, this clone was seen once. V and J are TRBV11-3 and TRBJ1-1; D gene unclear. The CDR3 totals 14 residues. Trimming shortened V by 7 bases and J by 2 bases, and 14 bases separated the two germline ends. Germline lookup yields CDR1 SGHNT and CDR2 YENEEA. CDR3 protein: CASNLTQINTEAFF. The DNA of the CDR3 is TGTGCCAGCAACCTGACTCAGATAAACACTGAAGCTTTCTTT.

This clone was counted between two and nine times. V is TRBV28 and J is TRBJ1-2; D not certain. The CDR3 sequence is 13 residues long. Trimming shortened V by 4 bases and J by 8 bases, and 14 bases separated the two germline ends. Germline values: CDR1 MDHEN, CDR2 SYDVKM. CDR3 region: CASSSPLFLGYTF. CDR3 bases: TGTGCCAGCAGTTCCCCCCTCTTCTTGGGCTACACCTTC.

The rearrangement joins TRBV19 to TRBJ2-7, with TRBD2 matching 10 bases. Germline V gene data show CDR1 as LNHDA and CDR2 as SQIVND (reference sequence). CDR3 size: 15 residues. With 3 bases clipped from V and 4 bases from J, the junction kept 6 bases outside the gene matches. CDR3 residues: CASSISSGRVYEQYF. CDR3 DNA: TGTGCCAGTAGTATTTCCAGCGGGAGGGTATACGAGCAGTACTTC. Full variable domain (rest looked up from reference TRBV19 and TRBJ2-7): DGGITQSPKYLFRKEGQNVTLSCEQNLNHDAMYWYRQDPGQGLRLIYYSQIVNDFQKGDIAEGYSVSREKKESFPLTVTSAQKNPTAFYLCASSISSGRVYEQYFGPGTRLTVT.

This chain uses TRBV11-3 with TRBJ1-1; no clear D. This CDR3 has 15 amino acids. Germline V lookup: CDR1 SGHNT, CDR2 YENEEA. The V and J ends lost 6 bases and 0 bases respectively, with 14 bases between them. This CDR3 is CASRPPERVNTEAFF. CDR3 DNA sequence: TGTGCCAGCAGGCCTCCTGAGAGGGTGAACACTGAAGCTTTCTTT.

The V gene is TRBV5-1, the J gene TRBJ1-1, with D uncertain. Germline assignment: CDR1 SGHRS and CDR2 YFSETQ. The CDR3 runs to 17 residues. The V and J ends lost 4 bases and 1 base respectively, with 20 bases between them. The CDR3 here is CASSEREVGRPNTEAFF. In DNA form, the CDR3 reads TGCGCCAGCAGCGAAAGAGAGGTCGGCAGGCCGAACACTGAAGCTTTCTTT. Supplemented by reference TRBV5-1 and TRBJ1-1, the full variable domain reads KAGVTQTPRYLIKTRGQQVTLSCSPISGHRSVSWYQQTPGQGLQFLFEYFSETQRNKGNFPGRFSGRQFSNSRSEMNVSTLELGDSALYLCASSEREVGRPNTEAFFGQGTRLTVV.

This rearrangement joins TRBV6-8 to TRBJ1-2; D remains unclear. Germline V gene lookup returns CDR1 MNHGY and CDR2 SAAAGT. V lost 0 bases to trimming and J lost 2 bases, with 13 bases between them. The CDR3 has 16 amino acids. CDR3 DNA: TGTGCCAGCAGTTACTCATCCGCAGCAGAAAACTATGGCTACACCTTC. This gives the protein CASSYSSAAENYGYTF.

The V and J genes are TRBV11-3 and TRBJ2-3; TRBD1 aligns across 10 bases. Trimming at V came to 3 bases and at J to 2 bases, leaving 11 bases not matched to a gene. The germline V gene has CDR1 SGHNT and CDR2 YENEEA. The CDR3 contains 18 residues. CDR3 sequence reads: CASSLETGGFTYTDTQYF. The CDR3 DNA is TGTGCCAGCAGCTTGGAGACAGGGGGCTTCACTTACACAGATACGCAGTATTTT. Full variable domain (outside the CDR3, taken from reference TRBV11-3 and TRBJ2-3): EAGVVQSPRYKIIEKKQPVAFWCNPISGHNTLYWYLQNLGQGPELLIRYENEEAVDDSQLPKDRFSAERLKGVDSTLKIQPAELGDSAVYLCASSLETGGFTYTDTQYFGPGTRLTVL.

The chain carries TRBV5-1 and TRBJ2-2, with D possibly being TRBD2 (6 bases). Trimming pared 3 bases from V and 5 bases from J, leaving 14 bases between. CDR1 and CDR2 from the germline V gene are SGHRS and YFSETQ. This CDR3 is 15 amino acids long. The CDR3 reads CASSSGEPGTGELFF. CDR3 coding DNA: TGCGCCAGCAGCTCGGGAGAACCAGGGACCGGGGAGCTGTTTTTT. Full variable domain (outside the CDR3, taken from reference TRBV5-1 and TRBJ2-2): KAGVTQTPRYLIKTRGQQVTLSCSPISGHRSVSWYQQTPGQGLQFLFEYFSETQRNKGNFPGRFSGRQFSNSRSEMNVSTLELGDSALYLCASSSGEPGTGELFFGEGSRLTVL.